This T cell receptor beta chain stems from a study of Ad26.COV2.S vaccination and SARS-CoV-2 variants. Study overall: Ad26.COV2.S was injected intramuscularly once or twice, 56 days apart. The study's findings and limits: Vaccinees showed greater spike-specific TCR breadth than placebo recipients.

Sequencing was performed with immunoSEQ multiplex PCR; in TCRdb, only in-frame clones are kept and a portion is missing. There are 410,000 or so clones in the sample; around 92% occur only once, and around 1.7% lies in the top ten. Specified treatment: about 20 received Ad26.COV2.S at low or high dose, single or two shots; several received placebo; per-sample allocation not given. Sampling was done on day 63 after the first vaccine or placebo injection. It was Wuhan-strain SARS-CoV-2 spike that the Ad26 vaccine vector expressed. Germline loops: CDR1 MNHEY, CDR2 SMNVEV (reference sequence). The ends were cut back, 6 bases at V and 4 bases at J, with 18 bases in the middle. This CDR3 is built from 16 residues. As to this clone: As yet, its antigen is unknown.

Material: peripheral blood, obtained in a trial of Ad26.COV2.S vaccine versus placebo. This clonotype was sampled from a person between 18 and 65 years old who received the Ad26.COV2.S COVID-19 vaccine or a placebo. The chain is built from TRBV27 and TRBJ1-4; D is uncertain. CDR3 DNA sequence: TGTGCCAGCAGCCCCCGGGTGAAAACTTTTAATGAAAAACTGTTTTTT. Translated: CASSPRVKTFNEKLFF.